This section outlines one T cell receptor beta chain sequence together with its context. This sample was included in a study of technical replicates of blood from several donors. V shed 2 bases and J shed 7 bases, with 12 bases lying between them. Germline values: CDR1 SGHTS, CDR2 YDEGEE. The CDR3 length is 13 residues. Some clones are missing from TCRdb's copy, which holds only in-frame ones; the method was immunoSEQ multiplex PCR. The table includes 75,000 or so clones, approximately 95% detected once. What was sequenced was T cells isolated from PBMCs. The chain is built from TRBV5-8 and TRBJ1-1; D ambiguous. The receptor was isolated from a human donor in good health. CDR3 bases: TGTGCCAGCAGCTTTGAAATCGCTAATGAAGCTTTCTTT. Protein sequence: CASSFEIANEAFF.